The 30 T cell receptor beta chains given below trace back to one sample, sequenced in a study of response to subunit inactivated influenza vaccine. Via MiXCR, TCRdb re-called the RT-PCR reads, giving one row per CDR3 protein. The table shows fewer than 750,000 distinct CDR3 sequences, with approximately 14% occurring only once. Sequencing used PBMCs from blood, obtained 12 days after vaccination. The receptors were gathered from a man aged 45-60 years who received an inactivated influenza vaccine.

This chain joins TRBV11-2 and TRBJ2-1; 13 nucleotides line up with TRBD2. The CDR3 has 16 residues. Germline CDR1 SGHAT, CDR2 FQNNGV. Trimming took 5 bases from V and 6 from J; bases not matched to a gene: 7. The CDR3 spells CASSQRTSGSPNEQFF. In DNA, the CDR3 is TGTGCCAGCAGCCAGAGGACTAGCGGGAGCCCCAATGAGCAGTTCTTC.

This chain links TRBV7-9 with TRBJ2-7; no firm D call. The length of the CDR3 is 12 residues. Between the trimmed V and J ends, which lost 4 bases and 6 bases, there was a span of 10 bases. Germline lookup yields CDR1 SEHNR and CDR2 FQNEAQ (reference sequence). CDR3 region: CASSSSPSEQYF. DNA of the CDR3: TGTGCCAGCAGCTCCTCCCCCTCCGAGCAGTACTTC.

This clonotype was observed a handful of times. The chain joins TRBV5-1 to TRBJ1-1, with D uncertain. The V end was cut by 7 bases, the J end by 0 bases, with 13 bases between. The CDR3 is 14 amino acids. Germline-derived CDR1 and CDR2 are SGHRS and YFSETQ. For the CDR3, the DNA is TGCGCCAGCGGAGAAGGGCCCATGAACACTGAAGCTTTCTTT. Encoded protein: CASGEGPMNTEAFF.

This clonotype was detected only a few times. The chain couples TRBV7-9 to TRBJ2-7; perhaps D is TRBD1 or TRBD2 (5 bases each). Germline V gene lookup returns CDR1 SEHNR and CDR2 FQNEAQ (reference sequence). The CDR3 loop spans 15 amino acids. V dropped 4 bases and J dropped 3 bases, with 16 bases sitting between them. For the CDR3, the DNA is TGTGCCAGCAGCTCCCTCGGTGGGGGAAACTACGAGCAGTACTTC. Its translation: CASSSLGGGNYEQYF.

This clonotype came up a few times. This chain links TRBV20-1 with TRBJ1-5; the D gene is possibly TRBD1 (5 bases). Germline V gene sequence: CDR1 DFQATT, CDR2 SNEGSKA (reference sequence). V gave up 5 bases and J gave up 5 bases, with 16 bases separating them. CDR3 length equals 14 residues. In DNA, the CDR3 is TGCAGTGCTTCCCCCACCCGGGGCGATCAGCCCCAGCATTTT. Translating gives CSASPTRGDQPQHF.

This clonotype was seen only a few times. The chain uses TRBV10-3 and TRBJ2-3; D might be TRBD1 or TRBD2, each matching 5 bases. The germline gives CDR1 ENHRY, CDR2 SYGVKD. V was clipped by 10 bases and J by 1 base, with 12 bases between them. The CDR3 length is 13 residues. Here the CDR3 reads CATGDRGTDTQYF. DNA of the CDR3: TGTGCCACCGGGGACCGAGGCACAGATACGCAGTATTTT.

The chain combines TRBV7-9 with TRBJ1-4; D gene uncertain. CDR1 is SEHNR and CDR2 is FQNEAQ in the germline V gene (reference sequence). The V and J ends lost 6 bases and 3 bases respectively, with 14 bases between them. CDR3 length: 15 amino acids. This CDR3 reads CASSLGGEPNEKLFF. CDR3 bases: TGTGCCAGCAGTCTAGGCGGGGAGCCTAATGAAAAACTGTTTTTT. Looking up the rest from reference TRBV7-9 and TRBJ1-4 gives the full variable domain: DTGVSQNPRHKITKRGQNVTFRCDPISEHNRLYWYRQTLGQGPEFLTYFQNEAQLEKSRLLSDRFSAERPKGSFSTLEIQRTEQGDSAMYLCASSLGGEPNEKLFFGSGTQLSVL.

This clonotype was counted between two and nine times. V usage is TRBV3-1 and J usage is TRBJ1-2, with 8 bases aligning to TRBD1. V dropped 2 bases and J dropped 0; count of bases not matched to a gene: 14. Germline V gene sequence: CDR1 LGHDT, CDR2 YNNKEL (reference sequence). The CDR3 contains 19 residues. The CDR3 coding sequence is TGTGCCAGCAGCCAAAATAGGAGGACAGGGAAGGTGGCTAACTATGGCTACACCTTC. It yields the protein CASSQNRRTGKVANYGYTF.

CDR3 bases: TGCAGTGCTTTCGACAGGGTGGTTAGCACCGGGGAGCTGTTTTTT. Translated: CSAFDRVVSTGELFF. The rearrangement uses TRBV20-1 and TRBJ2-2, with TRBD1 matching over 7 bases. The germline CDR1 and CDR2 sequences are DFQATT and SNEGSKA (reference sequence). This CDR3 has 15 residues. J gave up 4 bases and V 5 bases, and 10 bases lay outside the gene matches.

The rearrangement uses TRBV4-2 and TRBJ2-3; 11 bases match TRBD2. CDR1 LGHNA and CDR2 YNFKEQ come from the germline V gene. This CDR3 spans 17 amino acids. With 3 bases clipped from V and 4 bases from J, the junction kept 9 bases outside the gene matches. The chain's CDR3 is CASSQLTSGASADTQYF. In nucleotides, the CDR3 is TGTGCCAGCAGCCAGCTGACTAGCGGGGCTAGCGCAGATACGCAGTATTTT.

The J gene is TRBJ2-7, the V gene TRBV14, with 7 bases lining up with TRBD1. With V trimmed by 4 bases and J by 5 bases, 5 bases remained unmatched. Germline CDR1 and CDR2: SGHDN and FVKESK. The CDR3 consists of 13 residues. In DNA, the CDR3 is TGTGCCAGCAGCCCGGGACAGTTCAACGAGCAGTACTTC. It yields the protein CASSPGQFNEQYF.

CDR3 DNA: TGCAGTGCGCAGAGAGGAGGCAGGGGGCTTGAAAAACTGTTTTTT. Protein: CSAQRGGRGLEKLFF. This chain joins TRBV20-1 and TRBJ1-4, with TRBD1 identical over 8 bases. V gave up 6 bases and J gave up 7 bases; unmatched junction bases: 13. Germline values: CDR1 DFQATT, CDR2 SNEGSKA (reference sequence). This CDR3 has 15 amino acids.

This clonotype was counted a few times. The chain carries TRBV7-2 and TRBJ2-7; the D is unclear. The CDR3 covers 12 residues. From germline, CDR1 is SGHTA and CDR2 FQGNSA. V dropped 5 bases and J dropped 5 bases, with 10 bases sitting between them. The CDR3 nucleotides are TGTGCCAGCAGCGCCCACACGCACGAGCAGTACTTC. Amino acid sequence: CASSAHTHEQYF.

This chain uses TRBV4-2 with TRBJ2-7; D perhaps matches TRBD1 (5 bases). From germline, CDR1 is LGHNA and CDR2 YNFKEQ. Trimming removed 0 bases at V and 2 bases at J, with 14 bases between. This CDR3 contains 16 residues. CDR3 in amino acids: CASSQDWPGRPYEQYF. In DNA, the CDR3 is TGTGCCAGCAGCCAAGATTGGCCAGGGCGGCCCTACGAGCAGTACTTC.

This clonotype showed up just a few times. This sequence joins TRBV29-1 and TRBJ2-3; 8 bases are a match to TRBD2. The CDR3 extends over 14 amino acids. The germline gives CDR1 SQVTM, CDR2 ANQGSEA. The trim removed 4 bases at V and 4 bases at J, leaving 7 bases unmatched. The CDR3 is CSVGAGDTSDTQYF. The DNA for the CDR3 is TGCAGCGTTGGAGCGGGGGATACTTCAGATACGCAGTATTTT.

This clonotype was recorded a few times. The CDR3 nucleotides are TGTGCCAGCAGCCACCCAGGGGGCCGTTCCTACGAGCAGTACTTC. Translation: CASSHPGGRSYEQYF. This chain joins TRBV3-1 and TRBJ2-7; 8 bases match TRBD1. The V gene end was trimmed by 3 bases and the J gene end by 1 base; junction bases not matched to a gene: 5. Germline CDR1 is LGHDT and CDR2 is YNNKEL (reference sequence). The CDR3 consists of 15 residues.

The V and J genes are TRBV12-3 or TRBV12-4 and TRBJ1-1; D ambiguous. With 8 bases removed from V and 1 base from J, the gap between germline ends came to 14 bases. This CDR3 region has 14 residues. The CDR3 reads CASDIPDPNTEAFF. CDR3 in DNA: TGTGCCAGCGATATTCCTGACCCGAACACTGAAGCTTTCTTT.

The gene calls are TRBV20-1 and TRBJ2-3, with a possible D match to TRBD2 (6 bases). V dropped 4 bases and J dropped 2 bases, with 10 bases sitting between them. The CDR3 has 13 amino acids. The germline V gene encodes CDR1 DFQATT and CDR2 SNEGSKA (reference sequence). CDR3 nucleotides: TGCAGTGCTACCGGACTATACACAGATACGCAGTATTTT. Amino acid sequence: CSATGLYTDTQYF.

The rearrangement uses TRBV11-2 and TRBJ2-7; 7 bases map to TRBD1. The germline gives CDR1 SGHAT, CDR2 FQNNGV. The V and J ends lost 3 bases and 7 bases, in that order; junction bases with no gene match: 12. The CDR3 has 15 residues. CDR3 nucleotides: TGTGCCAGCAGCTTGGACAGGTTGGCGATCAGGGAGCAGTACTTC. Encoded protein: CASSLDRLAIREQYF. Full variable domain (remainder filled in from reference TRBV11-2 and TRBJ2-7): EAGVAQSPRYKIIEKRQSVAFWCNPISGHATLYWYQQILGQGPKLLIQFQNNGVVDDSQLPKDRFSAERLKGVDSTLKIQPAKLEDSAVYLCASSLDRLAIREQYFGPGTRLTVT.

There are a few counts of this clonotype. CDR3 bases: TGTGCCAGCAGTCGAACGCAGGGGGCGACCTACGAGCAGTACTTC. This gives the protein CASSRTQGATYEQYF. V gene TRBV28 combines with J gene TRBJ2-7, with 8 bases that match TRBD1. Germline CDR1 MDHEN, CDR2 SYDVKM. With 5 bases clipped from V and 2 bases from J, the junction kept 8 bases outside the gene matches. The CDR3 loop spans 15 amino acids. Combining the CDR3 with reference TRBV28 and TRBJ2-7 gives the whole variable domain DVKVTQSSRYLVKRTGEKVFLECVQDMDHENMFWYRQDPGLGLRLIYFSYDVKMKEKGDIPEGYSVSREKKERFSLILESASTNQTSMYLCASSRTQGATYEQYFGPGTRLTVT.

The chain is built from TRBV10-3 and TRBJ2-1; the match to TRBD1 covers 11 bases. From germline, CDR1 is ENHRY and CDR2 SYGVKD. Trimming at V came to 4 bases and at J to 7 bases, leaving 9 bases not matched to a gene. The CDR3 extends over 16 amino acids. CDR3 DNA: TGTGCCATCAGTGTGATCTCAGGACAGGGGGCGAATGAGCAGTTCTTC. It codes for CAISVISGQGANEQFF.

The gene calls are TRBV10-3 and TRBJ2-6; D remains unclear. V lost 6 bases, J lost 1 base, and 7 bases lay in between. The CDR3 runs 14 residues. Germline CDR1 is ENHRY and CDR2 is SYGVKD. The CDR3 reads CAIRSNSGANVLTF. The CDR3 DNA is TGTGCCATCAGGAGTAATTCTGGGGCCAACGTCCTGACTTTC.

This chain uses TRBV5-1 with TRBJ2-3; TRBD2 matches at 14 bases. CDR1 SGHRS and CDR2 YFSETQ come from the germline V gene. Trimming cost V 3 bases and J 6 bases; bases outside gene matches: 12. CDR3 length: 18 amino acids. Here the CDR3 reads CASSSGSGLAGGSDTQYF. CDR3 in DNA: TGCGCCAGCAGCTCGGGGTCCGGACTAGCGGGGGGATCGGATACGCAGTATTTT. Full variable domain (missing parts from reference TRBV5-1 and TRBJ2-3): KAGVTQTPRYLIKTRGQQVTLSCSPISGHRSVSWYQQTPGQGLQFLFEYFSETQRNKGNFPGRFSGRQFSNSRSEMNVSTLELGDSALYLCASSSGSGLAGGSDTQYFGPGTRLTVL.

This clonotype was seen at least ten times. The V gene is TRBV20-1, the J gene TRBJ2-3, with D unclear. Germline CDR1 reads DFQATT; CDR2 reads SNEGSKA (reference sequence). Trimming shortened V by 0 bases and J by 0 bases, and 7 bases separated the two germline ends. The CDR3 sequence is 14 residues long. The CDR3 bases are TGCAGTGCTAGAGACGGCGCTAGCACAGATACGCAGTATTTT. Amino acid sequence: CSARDGASTDTQYF.

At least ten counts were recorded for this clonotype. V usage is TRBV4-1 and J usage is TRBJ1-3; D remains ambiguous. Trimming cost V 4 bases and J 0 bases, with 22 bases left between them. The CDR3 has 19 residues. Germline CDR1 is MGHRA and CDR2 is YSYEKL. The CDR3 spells CASSPPPFTGISSGNTIYF. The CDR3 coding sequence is TGCGCCAGCAGCCCCCCTCCTTTCACCGGAATAAGCTCTGGAAACACCATATATTTT.

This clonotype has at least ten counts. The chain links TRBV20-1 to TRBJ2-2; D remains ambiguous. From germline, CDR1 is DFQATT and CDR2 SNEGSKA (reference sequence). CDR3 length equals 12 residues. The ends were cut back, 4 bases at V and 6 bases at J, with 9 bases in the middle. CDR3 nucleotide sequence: TGCAGTGCTAACCTTAGGCCCGGGGAGCTGTTTTTT. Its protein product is CSANLRPGELFF.

The CDR3 protein is CASTPGSGGVDNEQFF. DNA for the CDR3: TGTGCCAGCACCCCGGGGAGCGGAGGGGTAGACAATGAGCAGTTCTTC. The chain carries TRBV7-9 and TRBJ2-1; TRBD2 might be the D (6 bases). Trimming removed 7 bases from V and 5 bases from J, with 21 bases in between. Germline V CDR1 and CDR2: SEHNR, FQNEAQ (reference sequence). The CDR3 loop spans 16 amino acids.

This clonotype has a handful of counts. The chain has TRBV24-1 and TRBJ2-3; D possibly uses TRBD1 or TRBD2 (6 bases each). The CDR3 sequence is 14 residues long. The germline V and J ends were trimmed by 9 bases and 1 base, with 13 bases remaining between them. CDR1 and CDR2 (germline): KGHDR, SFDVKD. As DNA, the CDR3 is TGTGCCACCGGGGGGCCGGGGGGCACAGATACGCAGTATTTT. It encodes CATGGPGGTDTQYF.

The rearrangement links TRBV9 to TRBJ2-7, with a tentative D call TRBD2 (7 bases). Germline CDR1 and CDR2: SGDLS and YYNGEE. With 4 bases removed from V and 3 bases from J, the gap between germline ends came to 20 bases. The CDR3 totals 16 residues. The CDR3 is CASSPRGGGIIYEQYF. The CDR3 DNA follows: TGTGCCAGCAGCCCCCGAGGGGGGGGGATTATCTACGAGCAGTACTTC.

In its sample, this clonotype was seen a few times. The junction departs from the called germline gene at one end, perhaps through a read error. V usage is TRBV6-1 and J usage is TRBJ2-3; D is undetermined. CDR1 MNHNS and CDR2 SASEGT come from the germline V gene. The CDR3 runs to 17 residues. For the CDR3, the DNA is TGTGCCATCAGTGAGCGAGCTCTCACTTCTAGCACAGATACGCAGTATTTT. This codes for CAISERALTSSTDTQYF.